This T cell receptor (beta chain) was documented in a study of blood T cells in healthy people across ages. Regarding the study as a whole: As age increased, TCR beta diversity per million T cells fell in a roughly linear fashion. A greater number of naive CD4+ cells and higher diversity distinguished long-lived donors from aged donors.

CDR1 SNHLY and CDR2 FYNNEI come from the germline V gene. The CDR3 runs to 15 residues. The junction had 11 bases not matched to a gene; V was cut back by 5 bases and J by 5 bases. A sample-barcoded 5' primer and a J-beta primer mix were used in a second PCR of roughly 6 to 12 cycles. One entry per CDR3 protein, called by TCRdb with MiXCR from the 5' RACE reads. This sample yields approximately 800,000 distinct CDR3 sequences, of which roughly 25% are seen a single time; around 3% belongs to the top ten. In its sample, this clonotype was seen a few times. What it recognizes is unknown. These data were likewise used in another study, on T cells of mothers and their children. From that second work: Amplification in the second PCR used the M1S primer, which added sample barcodes and 2-4 random nucleotides. Mothers gave over 9.5 million TCR beta CDR3 reads each, and children some 3 million each.

Input material: blood. V and J are TRBV2 and TRBJ1-1; 7 bases map to TRBD1. The clonotype was recovered from a boy aged 10-17 years in good health. The chain's CDR3 is CASSLSSTGSTEAFF. The CDR3 DNA reads TGTGCCAGCAGTCTTTCCTCGACAGGGTCGACTGAAGCTTTCTTT. The whole variable domain, remainder taken from reference TRBV2 and TRBJ1-1, is EPEVTQTPSHQVTQMGQEVILRCVPISNHLYFYWYRQILGQKVEFLVSFYNNEISEKSEIFDDQFSVERPDGSNFTLKIRSTKLEDSAMYFCASSLSSTGSTEAFFGQGTRLTVV.